The clone carrying this T cell receptor (beta chain) was seen a handful of times. Its target is not known. This CDR3 spans 16 amino acids. Per germline, CDR1 SGHAT and CDR2 FQDESV (reference sequence). V trimming: 5 bases; J trimming: 2 bases; junction bases outside the gene matches: 6. The sample comes from a study of T cell repertoires in cytomegalovirus infection. TCRdb re-called the reads through MiXCR, storing one row per CDR3 protein. Among around 99,000 distinct CDR3 sequences, about 30% were seen once, and the ten largest hold 80% to 85%. Study-level results: Cumulative public TCR beta family frequency identified carriers of CMV plus the relevant HLA. The ex vivo response showed dominance by HLA-C-restricted CMV-specific TCR beta clonotypes.

This sequence was found in a human donor in good health (CMV status not recorded). Some clones in this sample may be carry-over from other donors' samples. The V call is TRBV11-1, the J call TRBJ2-5; 12 bases line up with TRBD2. This specimen was CD8+ T cells from cultured PBMCs, taken from culture after CMV antigen stimulation. CDR3 sequence reads: CASSVTSGGLQETQYF. For the CDR3, the DNA is TGTGCCAGCAGCGTCACTAGCGGGGGGCTACAAGAGACCCAGTACTTC.